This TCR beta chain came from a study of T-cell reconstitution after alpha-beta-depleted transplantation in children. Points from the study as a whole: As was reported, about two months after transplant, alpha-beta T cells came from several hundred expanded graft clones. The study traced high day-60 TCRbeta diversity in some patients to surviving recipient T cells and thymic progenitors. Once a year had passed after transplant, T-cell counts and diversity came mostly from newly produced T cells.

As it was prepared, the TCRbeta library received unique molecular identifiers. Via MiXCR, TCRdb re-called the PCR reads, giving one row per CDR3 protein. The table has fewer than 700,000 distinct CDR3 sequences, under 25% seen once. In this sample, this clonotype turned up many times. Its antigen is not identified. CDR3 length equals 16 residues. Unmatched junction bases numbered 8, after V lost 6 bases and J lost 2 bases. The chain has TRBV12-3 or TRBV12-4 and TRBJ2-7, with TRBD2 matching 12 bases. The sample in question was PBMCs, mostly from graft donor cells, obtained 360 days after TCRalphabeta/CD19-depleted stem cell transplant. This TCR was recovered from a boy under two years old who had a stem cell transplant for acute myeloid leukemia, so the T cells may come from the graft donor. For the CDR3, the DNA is TGTGCCAGCAGCTTTGGGACTAGCGGGCCCACCTACGAGCAGTACTTC. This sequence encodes CASSFGTSGPTYEQYF.